One sample yielded the 4 T cell receptor beta chains listed below, sequenced in a study of T-cell reconstitution after alpha-beta-depleted transplantation in children (dated by TCRdb to the mid-2010s). Library preparation used PCR. The data were produced on an Illumina HiSeq 2500. TCR libraries were prepared with molecular barcoding, using unique molecular identifiers to normalize TCRbeta repertoire quantification. TCRdb trimmed public reads at Q25 via fastp, called clones via MiXCR and kept in-frame beta chains. Each record represents a unique CDR3 protein, reported with the most common genes and DNA among its rows. The sample contains 400,000 to 450,000 distinct CDR3 sequences, 43% of them found a single time. 27% of the sample is held by the ten biggest clonotypes. Sample treatment or condition, as interpreted from the label and publication: allogeneic hematopoietic cell transplantation with graft depleted of TCRalphabeta T cells and CD19 B cells.

The input for sequencing was PBMCs, taken before TCRalphabeta/CD19-depleted stem cell transplant. The receptors here all came from a girl aged 2-10 years with aplastic anemia, due to receive a stem cell transplant.

A single count supports this clonotype. For the CDR3, the DNA is TGCGCCAGCAGATTTAGGCCAGGTTCCTACGAGCAGTACTTC. Protein: CASRFRPGSYEQYF. The chain combines TRBV5-1 with TRBJ2-7; D is ambiguous. This CDR3 spans 14 amino acids. V was cut by 5 bases and J by 1 base, with 13 bases left in between. Germline V CDR1 and CDR2: SGHRS, YFSETQ.

This rearrangement joins TRBV28 to TRBJ2-7, with 9 bases lining up with TRBD1. The V segment lost 7 bases and the J segment 6 bases; nucleotides outside the gene matches: 4. CDR1 and CDR2 from the germline V gene are MDHEN and SYDVKM. There are 12 residues in the CDR3. As DNA, the CDR3 is TGTGCCAGCACCATGACAGGGGGCGAGCAGTACTTC. This encodes CASTMTGGEQYF. The entire variable domain, with the rest obtained from reference TRBV28 and TRBJ2-7, is as follows: DVKVTQSSRYLVKRTGEKVFLECVQDMDHENMFWYRQDPGLGLRLIYFSYDVKMKEKGDIPEGYSVSREKKERFSLILESASTNQTSMYLCASTMTGGEQYFGPGTRLTVT.

A remark on this clonotype: It may be a read error: a sequence one base away is much more abundant. The genes are TRBV7-9 and TRBJ2-1, with D possibly being TRBD2 (5 bases). The CDR3 spans 15 residues. Germline V gene sequence: CDR1 SEHNR, CDR2 FQNEAQ (reference sequence). Here the CDR3 reads CASSPWELLGNEQLF. DNA for the CDR3: TGTGCCAGCAGCCCCTGGGAGTTATTGGGTAATGAGCAGCTCTTC.

This clonotype appeared a single time. The gene calls are TRBV20-1 and TRBJ2-1; D is uncertain. Deletions cut 2 bases from V and 9 bases from J, with 14 bases between. Germline V gives CDR1 DFQATT, CDR2 SNEGSKA (reference sequence). This CDR3 is built from 13 residues. Here the CDR3 DNA reads TGCAGTGCTAGATCCGACACGGCCCGTGAGCAGTTCTTC. Protein sequence: CSARSDTAREQFF.